The present T cell receptor beta chain was sequenced within a study of cytomegalovirus exposure and HLA in healthy donors (dated by TCRdb to between 2016 and 2019). With regard to the full study: An earlier analysis of 587 of the donors reported approximately 300 Gb of sequence data and 117 million unique TCR beta sequences obtained from about 180 million T cells. An early release that covered more than 550 HLA-typed donors contained approximately 300 gigabases of sequencing data and 70 million to 100 million unique TCR sequences. The genetic ancestry cluster associated with self-reported Caucasian donors included 81% of the 350 to 500 genotyped donors. The aim of the study was to test whether cataloging public T cell receptors could identify signatures of past pathogen exposure. The study profiled the T cell repertoires of fewer than 850 subjects by immunosequencing and related them to cytomegalovirus serostatus. A separate validation cohort of 90 to 150 different subjects was used in addition to the approximately 670-subject first cohort. To predict cytomegalovirus infection status, the study combined high-throughput TCR immunosequencing, statistical association of individual TCRs with disease status, and machine learning. To study patterns of TCR occurrence, a later analysis re-analyzed previously published TCR beta repertoires from 700 or so donors and added high-resolution HLA genotyping. The later analysis used no new phenotypic data to find candidate immune exposures, relying instead on TCR beta sequences and their occurrence across donors. An earlier analysis of roughly 600 of the donors used high-throughput TCR beta sequencing to judge whether each TCR beta V gene segment behaved as functional or pseudogenic. Alongside the repertoire data, information on donor age, sex, ethnicity and CMV serostatus was compiled. A later genetic analysis used genome-wide SNP genotypes for about three fifths of the roughly 700 donors, treating that subset as a discovery cohort. Every discovery cohort repertoire had been produced on one sequencing platform. Both class I and class II loci were covered by HLA typing, at four-digit resolution. Typing coverage differed by locus: A, B, C, DRB1 and DQB1 were typed in roughly 629-630 donors, DQA1 in approximately 520, DPA1 in 600 to 610, and DPB1 in 450 to 480. Roughly five DR-DQ haplotypes were handled as single units for association and clustering because linkage in the cohort was strong. Across 300 to 400 genotyped donors of the cohort, an average of roughly 200,000 unique TCR beta nucleotide sequences per donor were sequenced, and 15% to 20% of those sequences were non-productive. The study at large found these results: The earlier analysis of about 600 of the donors excluded over 15 rarely observed V segments, including chromosome 9 orphons, because counts were too low. A further reported finding was that TCR beta sequences accurately predicted the HLA-A and HLA-B alleles for most subjects in the first cohort. This cohort had only TCR beta chains sequenced, and the lack of alpha or paired-chain data limited which features could be detected. Most CMV-associated TCR beta chains appeared to be HLA-restricted in a later analysis, and the HLA associations seemed to be driven largely by CMV exposure. A later analysis associated 17,000 or so TCR beta sequences with specific HLA alleles at a false discovery rate of 0.05. It was suggested by the authors that the approach could potentially be generalized to other disease states and immunological phenotypes. Linkage disequilibrium might explain the correlated functional status among segregating V segments, but an unknown experimental factor could not be ruled out. A cluster of highly shared sequence variants was judged likely to represent a technical artifact of the sequencing pipeline. When HLA alleles, especially DR and DQ, strongly co-occurred, attributing TCR associations to individual alleles was difficult. A total of fewer than 200 TCR beta chains were listed by the study as associated with cytomegalovirus. A later analysis reported that several top co-occurrence clusters appeared linked to parvovirus B19, influenza, CMV and Epstein-Barr virus. A few of the identified cytomegalovirus-associated TCR beta chains were confirmed in vitro to be specific for cytomegalovirus antigens. In both the original and validation cohorts, the classifier was reported to diagnose cytomegalovirus status with high specificity and sensitivity. Sequencing depth was assumed to be roughly uniform across donors in the presence/absence analyses, though that assumption may not hold. An earlier analysis of around 500 of the donors showed that most TCR beta V segments appeared in productive rearrangements either about 87% or about 30% of the time, which broadly matched IMGT annotations. An association between a missense DCLRE1C variant and V-gene and J-gene trimming of TCR beta chains was found in a later genetic analysis and replicated in an independent cohort. While some public TCRs were present in many individuals, most TCR sequences turned up only very rarely across donors. A later analysis found that TCR association rates varied across HLA loci, with DRB1 alleles showing the most associated TCRs and HLA-C alleles the fewest. Because HLA typing was unavailable for some donors at each locus, only the typed subset was used in association tests. In a later genetic analysis, fewer N-insertions in productive TCRs were reported among donors in an Asian-associated ancestry cluster than the approximately 710-donor mean. The only immune exposure information available for the cohort was CMV serostatus. Because the 87-base-pair reads could not distinguish some IMGT-functional V segments, including TRBV6-2 and TRBV6-3, those segments were excluded. Compared with equally common non-associated chains, HLA-associated TCR beta chains in a later analysis were more clonally expanded and had lower generation probabilities.

About this clone: Its antigen remains undetermined.

Libraries were prepared through the immunoSEQ multiplex PCR assay. The multiplex PCR relied on a mix of 60 forward primers for TCR Vbeta segments and 13 reverse primers for TCR Jbeta segments. Amplification of the CDR3 region of rearranged TCR beta genes was performed with a multiplex PCR assay on genomic DNA. The Illumina HiSeq System was used to sequence the amplified TCR beta libraries as 87-base-pair reads. Under the source paper's analysis protocol: Across the 640 or so repertoires, a later analysis counted roughly 84 million unique TCR beta chains, some 11 million of which were shared by at least two donors. To remove PCR and sequencing errors, raw reads were error-corrected and collapsed into unique sequences using a nearest-neighbor algorithm that merged closely related sequences. V, D and J gene segments were assigned by aligning CDR3 sequences to IMGT reference sequences. For a sequence to be retained, a match of at least six nucleotides to both a V gene segment and a J gene segment was required. A rearrangement was called productive if the CDR3 had no stop codons and remained in frame with V and J, and every other rearrangement was called non-productive. Following IMGT convention, CDR3 was defined as the stretch from the second conserved V-encoded cysteine to the conserved J-encoded phenylalanine. The earlier analysis of around 640 of the donors excluded sequences that lacked an unambiguous match to a single V gene segment. In an earlier analysis of approximately 500 of the donors, a V segment was called functional when productive rearrangements were above 56.7%, and segregating when the standard deviation between donors exceeded 5%. A statistical classification framework was built to diagnose cytomegalovirus status from the catalog of TCR beta chain sequences. V and J gene assignment, in a later analysis, came from comparing TCR nucleotide sequences with IMGT/GENE-DB human TR gene sequences. In a later analysis, CDR3 sequences and most-parsimonious VDJ recombination scenarios were assigned using the TCRdist pipeline. In a later analysis, each TCR beta chain was defined by its CDR3 amino acid sequence together with its V-gene family, and reads lacking a unique V-gene family were excluded. A later analysis removed roughly 590 highly shared, low-generation-probability nucleotide sequences to deal with suspected cross-contamination and a sequencing artifact. In a later analysis, a clonal expansion index for each public chain was calculated from normalized within-repertoire ranks of inferred template counts. Generation probabilities in a later analysis came from a VDJ recombination model fitted to out-of-frame rearrangements, and those results were checked against IGoR. In a later analysis, hypergeometric tests were used to score TCR-TCR, TCR-HLA and TCR-CMV co-occurrence, with a repertoire-size bias correction applied to TCR pairs. False discovery rates were estimated in a later analysis by permuting HLA or CMV assignments 20 times. In a later analysis, co-occurring TCRs were grouped using DBSCAN, and TCRdist sequence similarity was added for clustering within HLA-allele-positive subsets. Co-occurrence clustering excluded repertoires with fewer than 30,000 or more than 120,000 public chains, plus five with anomalous nucleotide sharing. In its TCRdb copy, this immuneACCESS table keeps in-frame sequences only and misses some clones. Where compared with another copy, unresolved V genes explain less than half of these, and the others have no known cause. The V and J calls and the clone size are those of that table, but D and trimming were determined from the DNA. The sample table includes approximately 140,000 clones. Together, the top ten hold about 1.6% of the sample.

The cohort comprised under 700 healthy bone marrow donors. Cohort members were all nominally healthy when sampled, although unrecorded immune exposures were likely present. The donor tested CMV seronegative and was one of the 352 seronegative cohort members. Every donor gave a peripheral blood sample, and the peripheral blood mononuclear cells from that sample were used for TCR beta sequencing. Genomic DNA extraction from the blood cell samples was performed with the Qiagen DNeasy Blood Extraction Kit. Counted from cysteine to phenylalanine, this CDR3 has 15 amino acids. The read is trimmed to its CDR3 DNA, 45 bases read in frame from base 1. For CDR1 and CDR2, the germline V gene lists SGHDT and YYEEEE. Ends trimmed: V by 4 bases, J by 7 bases; bases unmatched to a gene: 10.

The sequence was obtained from a woman aged 45-65 years in good health and CMV-seronegative. The chain was built from TRBV5-6 and TRBJ2-1; TRBD2 matches 8 bases in the middle. Sequences were obtained from PBMCs. The DNA sequence is given as TGTGCCAGCAGCCCCGCGGGACTAGTTTTTAATGAGCAGTTCTTC. Its coded protein is CASSPAGLVFNEQFF. Where the CDR3 stops, the reference TRBV5-6 and TRBJ2-1 genes take over; the full variable domain is DAGVTQSPTHLIKTRGQQVTLRCSPKSGHDTVSWYQQALGQGPQFIFQYYEEEERQRGNFPDRFSGHQFPNYSSELNVNALLLGDSALYLCASSPAGLVFNEQFFGPGTRLTVL.